This TCR beta chain appears in the sequencing data of a study of blood T cell repertoires in COVID-19. At the level of the study: Sites across the United States, Italy and Spain contributed samples from acute and convalescent COVID-19.

The ends were cut back, 0 bases at V and 5 bases at J, with 13 bases in the middle. Germline values: CDR1 SGHDN, CDR2 FVKESK. The CDR3 spans 16 residues. The assay was immunoSEQ multiplex PCR, and TCRdb's table has in-frame clones only and misses some. The sample holds about 180,000 clones; about 90% are singletons and the top ten take roughly 20%. The chain uses TRBV14 and TRBJ2-2; a weak D match, TRBD2 (5 bases). Sequencing was performed on peripheral blood. This TCR was recovered from a man in his 70s with active or convalescent COVID-19. Here the CDR3 reads CASSQDFTGRTGELFF. The CDR3 bases are TGTGCCAGCAGCCAAGATTTTACGGGGAGAACCGGGGAGCTGTTTTTT.